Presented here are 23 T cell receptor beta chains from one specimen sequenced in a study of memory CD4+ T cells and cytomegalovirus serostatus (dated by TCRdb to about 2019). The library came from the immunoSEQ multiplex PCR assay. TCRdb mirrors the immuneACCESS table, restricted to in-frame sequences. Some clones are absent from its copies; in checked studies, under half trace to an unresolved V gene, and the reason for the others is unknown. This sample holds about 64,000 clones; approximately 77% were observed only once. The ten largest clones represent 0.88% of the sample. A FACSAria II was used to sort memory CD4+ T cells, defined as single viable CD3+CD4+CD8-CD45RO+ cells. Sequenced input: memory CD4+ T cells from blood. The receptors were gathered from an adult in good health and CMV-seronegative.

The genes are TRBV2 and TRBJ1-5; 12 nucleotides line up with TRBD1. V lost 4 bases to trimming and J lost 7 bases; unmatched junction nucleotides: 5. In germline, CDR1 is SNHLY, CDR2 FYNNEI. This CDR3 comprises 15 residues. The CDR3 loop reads CASSGDRGLEQPQHF. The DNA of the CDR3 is TGTGCCAGCAGTGGGGACAGGGGGCTTGAGCAGCCCCAGCATTTT.

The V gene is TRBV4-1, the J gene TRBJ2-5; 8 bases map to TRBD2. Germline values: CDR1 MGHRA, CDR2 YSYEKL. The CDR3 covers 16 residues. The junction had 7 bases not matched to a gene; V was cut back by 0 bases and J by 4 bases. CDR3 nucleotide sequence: TGCGCCAGCAGCCAAGAAGGTCTAGCGGGCCCAGAGACCCAGTACTTC. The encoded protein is CASSQEGLAGPETQYF.

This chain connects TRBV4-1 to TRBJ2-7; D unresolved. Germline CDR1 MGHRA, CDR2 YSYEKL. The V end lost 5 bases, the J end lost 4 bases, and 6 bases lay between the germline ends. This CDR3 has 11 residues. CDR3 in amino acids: CASSEAYEQYF. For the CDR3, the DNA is TGCGCCAGCAGCGAGGCATACGAGCAGTACTTC.

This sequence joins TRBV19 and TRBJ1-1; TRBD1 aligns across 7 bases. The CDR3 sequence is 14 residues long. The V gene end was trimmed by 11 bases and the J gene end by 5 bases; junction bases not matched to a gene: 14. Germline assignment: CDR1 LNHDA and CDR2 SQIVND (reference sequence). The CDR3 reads CAAKTGSDWTEAFF. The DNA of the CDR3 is TGTGCCGCCAAGACAGGGAGTGACTGGACTGAAGCTTTCTTT.

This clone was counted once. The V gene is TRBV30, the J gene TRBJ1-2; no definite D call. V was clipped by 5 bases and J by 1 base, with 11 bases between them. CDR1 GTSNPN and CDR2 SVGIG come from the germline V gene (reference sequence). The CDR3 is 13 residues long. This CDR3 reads CAWRDPNNYGYTF. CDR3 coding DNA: TGTGCCTGGCGGGATCCGAATAACTATGGCTACACCTTC.

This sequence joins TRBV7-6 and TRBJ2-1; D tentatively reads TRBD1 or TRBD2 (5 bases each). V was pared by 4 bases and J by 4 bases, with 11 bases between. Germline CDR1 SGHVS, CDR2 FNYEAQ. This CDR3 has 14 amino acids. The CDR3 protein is CASSSGGRYNEQFF. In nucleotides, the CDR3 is TGTGCCAGCAGCTCTGGGGGTAGATACAATGAGCAGTTCTTC.

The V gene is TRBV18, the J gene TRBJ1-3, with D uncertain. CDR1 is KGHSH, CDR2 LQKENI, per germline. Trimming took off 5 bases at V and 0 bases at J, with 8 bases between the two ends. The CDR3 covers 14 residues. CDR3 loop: CASSKAGSGNTIYF. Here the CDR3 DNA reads TGTGCCAGCTCAAAAGCAGGCTCTGGAAACACCATATATTTT.

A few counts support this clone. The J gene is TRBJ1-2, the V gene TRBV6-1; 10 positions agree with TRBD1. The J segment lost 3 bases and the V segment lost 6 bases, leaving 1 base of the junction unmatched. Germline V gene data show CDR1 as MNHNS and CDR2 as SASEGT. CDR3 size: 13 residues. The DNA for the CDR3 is TGTGCCAGCAGGGACAGGGGGTACTATGGCTACACCTTC. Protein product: CASRDRGYYGYTF.

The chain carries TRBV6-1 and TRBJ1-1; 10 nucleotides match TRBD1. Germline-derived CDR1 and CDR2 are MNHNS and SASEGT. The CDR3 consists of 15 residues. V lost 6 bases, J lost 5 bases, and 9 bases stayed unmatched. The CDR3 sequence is CASRPRQGAQTEAFF. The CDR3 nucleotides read TGTGCCAGCAGACCTAGACAGGGGGCGCAGACTGAAGCTTTCTTT.

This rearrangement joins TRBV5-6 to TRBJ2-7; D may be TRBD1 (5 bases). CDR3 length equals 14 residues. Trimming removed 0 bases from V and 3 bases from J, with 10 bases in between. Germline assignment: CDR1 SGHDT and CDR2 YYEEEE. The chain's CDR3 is CASSLGQIIYEQYF. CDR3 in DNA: TGTGCCAGCAGCTTGGGACAGATTATCTACGAGCAGTACTTC.

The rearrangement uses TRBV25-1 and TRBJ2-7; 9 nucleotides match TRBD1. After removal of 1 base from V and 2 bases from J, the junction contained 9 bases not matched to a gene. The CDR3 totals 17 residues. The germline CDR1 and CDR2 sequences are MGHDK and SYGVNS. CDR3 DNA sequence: TGTGCCAGCAGTGAATTGGTGTTGGGACAGGGCCCCTACGAGCAGTACTTC. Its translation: CASSELVLGQGPYEQYF.

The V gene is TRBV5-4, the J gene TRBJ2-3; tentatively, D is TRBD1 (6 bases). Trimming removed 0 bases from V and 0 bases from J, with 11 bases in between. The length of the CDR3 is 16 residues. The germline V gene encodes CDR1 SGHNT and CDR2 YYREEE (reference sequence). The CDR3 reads CASSLGGPGSTDTQYF. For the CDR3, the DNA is TGTGCCAGCAGCTTGGGGGGGCCAGGTAGCACAGATACGCAGTATTTT.

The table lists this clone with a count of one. CDR3 in amino acids: CAWSVAEFQPQHF. The CDR3 nucleotides read TGTGCCTGGAGTGTAGCAGAGTTTCAGCCCCAGCATTTT. The chain employs TRBV30 and TRBJ1-5; D is unclear. With 0 bases removed from V and 6 bases from J, the gap between germline ends came to 9 bases. The CDR3 has 13 amino acids. The germline V gene has CDR1 GTSNPN and CDR2 SVGIG (reference sequence).

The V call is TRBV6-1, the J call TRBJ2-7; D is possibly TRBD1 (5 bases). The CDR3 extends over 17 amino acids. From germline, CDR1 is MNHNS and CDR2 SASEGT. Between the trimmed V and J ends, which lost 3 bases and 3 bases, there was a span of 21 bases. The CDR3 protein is CASSDVVVAGLDYEQYF. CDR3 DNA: TGTGCCAGCAGTGACGTGGTGGTAGCAGGGTTGGACTACGAGCAGTACTTC.

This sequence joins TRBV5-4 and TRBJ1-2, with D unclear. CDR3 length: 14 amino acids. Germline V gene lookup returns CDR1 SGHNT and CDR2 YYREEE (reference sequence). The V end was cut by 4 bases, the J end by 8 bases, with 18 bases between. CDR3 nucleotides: TGTGCCAGCAGCAACACAAGGACGTCAGGCGGCTACACCTTC. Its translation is CASSNTRTSGGYTF.

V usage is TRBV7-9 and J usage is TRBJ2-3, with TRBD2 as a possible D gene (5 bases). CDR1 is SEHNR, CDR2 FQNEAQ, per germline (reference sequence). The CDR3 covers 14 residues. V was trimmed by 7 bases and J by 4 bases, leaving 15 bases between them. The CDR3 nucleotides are TGTGCCAGCATCGGACTTAAATCAGCAGATACGCAGTATTTT. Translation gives CASIGLKSADTQYF. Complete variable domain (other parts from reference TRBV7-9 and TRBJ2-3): DTGVSQNPRHKITKRGQNVTFRCDPISEHNRLYWYRQTLGQGPEFLTYFQNEAQLEKSRLLSDRFSAERPKGSFSTLEIQRTEQGDSAMYLCASIGLKSADTQYFGPGTRLTVL.

Written as DNA, the CDR3 is TGTGCCAGCAGTTCATTCGGGCCGGCCTATTCACCCCTCCACTTT. This codes for CASSSFGPAYSPLHF. The chain links TRBV6-5 to TRBJ1-6, with D uncertain. Germline values: CDR1 MNHEY, CDR2 SVGAGI. Trimming removed 4 bases from V and 8 bases from J, with 15 bases in between. CDR3 length: 15 residues.

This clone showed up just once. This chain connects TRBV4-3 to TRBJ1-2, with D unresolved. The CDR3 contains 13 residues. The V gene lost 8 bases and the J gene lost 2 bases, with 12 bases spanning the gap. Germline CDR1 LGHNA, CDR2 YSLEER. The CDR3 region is CASSPGSNYGYTF. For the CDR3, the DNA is TGCGCCAGCTCCCCAGGATCCAACTATGGCTACACCTTC.

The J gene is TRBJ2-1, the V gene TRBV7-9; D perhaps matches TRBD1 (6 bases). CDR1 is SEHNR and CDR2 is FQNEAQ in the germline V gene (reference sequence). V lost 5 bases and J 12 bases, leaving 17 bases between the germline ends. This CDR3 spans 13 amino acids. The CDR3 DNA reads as TGTGCCAGCAGCCCCGGGGACACAGTTCGGCAGTTCTTC. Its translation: CASSPGDTVRQFF.

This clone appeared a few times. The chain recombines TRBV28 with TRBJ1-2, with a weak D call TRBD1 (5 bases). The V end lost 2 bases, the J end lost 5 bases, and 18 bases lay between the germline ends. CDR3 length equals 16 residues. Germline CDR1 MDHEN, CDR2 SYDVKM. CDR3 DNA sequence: TGTGCCAGCAGTTTAGACGGGGCCTTCCAACCTTATGGCTACACCTTC. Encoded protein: CASSLDGAFQPYGYTF.

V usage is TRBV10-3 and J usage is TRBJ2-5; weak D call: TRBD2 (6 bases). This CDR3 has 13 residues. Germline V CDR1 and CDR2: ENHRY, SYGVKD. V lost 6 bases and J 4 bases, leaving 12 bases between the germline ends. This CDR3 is CAISQEGGETQYF. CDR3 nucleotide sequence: TGTGCCATCAGCCAGGAGGGAGGAGAGACCCAGTACTTC.

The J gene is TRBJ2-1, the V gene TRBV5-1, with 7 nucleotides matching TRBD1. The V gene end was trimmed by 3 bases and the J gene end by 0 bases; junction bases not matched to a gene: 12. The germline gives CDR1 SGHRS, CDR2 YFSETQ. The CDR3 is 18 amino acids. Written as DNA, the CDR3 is TGCGCCAGCAGCTGGGATACCCAGACAGGGAGCTCCTACAATGAGCAGTTCTTC. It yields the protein CASSWDTQTGSSYNEQFF.

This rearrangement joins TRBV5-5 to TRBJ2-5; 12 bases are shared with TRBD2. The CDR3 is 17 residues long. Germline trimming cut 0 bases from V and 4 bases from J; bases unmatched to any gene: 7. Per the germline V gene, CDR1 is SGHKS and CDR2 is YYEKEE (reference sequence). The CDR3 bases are TGTGCCAGCAGCTTGGTTCTAGCGGGGGGGCCTGGAGAGACCCAGTACTTC. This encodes CASSLVLAGGPGETQYF.